This is a list of T cell receptor beta chains from one sample in a study of blood T cell repertoires in COVID-19. Libraries were prepared by immunoSEQ multiplex PCR; TCRdb keeps only in-frame clonotypes and omits some of them. The repertoire holds some 200,000 clones, over 80% seen once, with 0.95% in the top ten. Sequencing was done on a sample of peripheral blood. The receptors shown here come from a man aged 60 to 75 with COVID-19, enrolled during active disease. Each CDR3 is given with its conserved first and last residue. The D gene is left open where the match is weak. Size is omitted from some rows. Given values are once, few, many or a class for expanded clones.

v_call	d_call	clone_size	j_call	cdr3_nt	cdr3_aa
TRBV9	TRBD1	NA	TRBJ1-6	TGTGCCAGCAGCGCGTTCAGGGGGCCCCTCCACTTT	CASSAFRGPLHF
TRBV28	TRBD1	few	TRBJ1-5	TGTGCCAGCAGACGTCCGGACAGGTATGAGCCCCAGCATTTT	CASRRPDRYEPQHF
TRBV11-2	NA	NA	TRBJ1-3	TGTGCCAGCAGCTTAGACGGGGGACTAAGAAACACCATATATTTT	CASSLDGGLRNTIYF
TRBV5-1	TRBD1	once	TRBJ1-1	TGCGCCAGCAGCTCTGGACAGGCCTCAATGAACACTGAAGCTTTCTTT	CASSSGQASMNTEAFF
TRBV5-1	NA	NA	TRBJ1-3	TGCGCCAGCAGCGAGTCGAGCTCTGGAAACACCATATATTTT	CASSESSSGNTIYF
TRBV5-1	NA	NA	TRBJ2-3	TGCGCCAGCAGCTTGGAGGGGTTTCGGGCAGATACGCAGTATTTT	CASSLEGFRADTQYF
TRBV18	TRBD1	NA	TRBJ1-2	TGTGCCAGCCGCGAGGGGACAGCGCTTGGCTATGGCTACACCTTC	CASREGTALGYGYTF
TRBV18	NA	NA	TRBJ1-3	TGTGCCAGCTCACCTTCAGCTCTCAGGGCCTCTGGAAACACCATATATTTT	CASSPSALRASGNTIYF
TRBV19	NA	few	TRBJ1-5	TGTGCCAGTAGTATAGATAAAGGGGGGGATCATCCTCAGCCCCAGCATTTT	CASSIDKGGDHPQPQHF
TRBV3-1/TRBV3-2	TRBD2	NA	TRBJ2-1	TGTGCCAGCCTCGATCCGGGGGGGAATGAGCAGTTCTTC	CASLDPGGNEQFF
TRBV5-8	NA	NA	TRBJ1-5	TGTGCCAGCAGCTTGTCCGGAGATAGCAATCAGCCCCAGCATTTT	CASSLSGDSNQPQHF
TRBV7-7	TRBD1	once	TRBJ1-2	TGTGCCAGCAGCCACCGACAGGGATACAATGGCTACACCTTC	CASSHRQGYNGYTF
TRBV27	TRBD2	NA	TRBJ2-7	TGTGCCAGCAGTCGACTAGCGGGGAACCCAATGAACGAGCAGTACTTC	CASSRLAGNPMNEQYF
TRBV4-1	NA	NA	TRBJ1-5	TGCGCCAGCAGCCAAGATGGGGGGTACGGTCAGCCCCAGCATTTT	CASSQDGGYGQPQHF